What follows are 32 T cell receptor beta chains derived from one specimen sequenced in a study of CD8 T cells in Susac syndrome. RNA, at roughly 0.5 to 1 ug, was reverse transcribed with random hexamers. TCRdb re-analysed the immunoSEQ multiplex PCR reads in MiXCR, keeping a single row per CDR3 protein. The sample lists 250,000 to 350,000 distinct CDR3 sequences, about 90% occurring once. What was sequenced was CD4+ T cells from PBMCs. Every receptor here comes from a human donor with multiple sclerosis.

The V and J genes are TRBV20-1 and TRBJ2-4; 8 bases map to TRBD1. The germline V gene has CDR1 DFQATT and CDR2 SNEGSKA (reference sequence). This CDR3 is built from 15 residues. V shed 7 bases and J 8 bases; nucleotides not matched to a gene: 16. This CDR3 is CSVYPGTGNGDIQYF. For the CDR3, the DNA is TGCAGTGTCTATCCCGGGACAGGTAACGGTGACATTCAGTACTTC.

The rearrangement joins TRBV3-1 to TRBJ2-3; weak D call: TRBD1 (5 bases). Looked up from germline, CDR1 is LGHDT and CDR2 is YNNKEL (reference sequence). V gave up 2 bases and J gave up 2 bases, with 8 bases separating them. The CDR3 has 14 amino acids. The CDR3 spells CASSQRGFTDTQYF. The CDR3 nucleotides are TGTGCCAGCAGCCAAAGGGGTTTCACAGATACGCAGTATTTT.

This chain joins TRBV7-9 and TRBJ2-1; 11 nucleotides agree with TRBD2. J was trimmed by 0 bases and V by 5 bases; bases with no gene match: 12. This CDR3 has 19 residues. Germline V lookup: CDR1 SEHNR, CDR2 FQNEAQ (reference sequence). The CDR3 reads CASSLFRGTSGSSYNEQFF. The CDR3 DNA reads TGTGCCAGCAGCCTGTTCAGGGGCACTAGCGGGAGCTCCTACAATGAGCAGTTCTTC.

The V gene is TRBV9, the J gene TRBJ2-6, with D unresolved. Trimming removed 0 bases from V and 3 bases from J, with 19 bases in between. Looked up from germline, CDR1 is SGDLS and CDR2 is YYNGEE. There are 19 residues in the CDR3. The CDR3 DNA reads as TGTGCCAGCAGCGTAGCAAGGATCCCTCCCGTTGATGGGGCCAACGTCCTGACTTTC. The encoded protein is CASSVARIPPVDGANVLTF.

Notes on this clonotype: One junction end does not reproduce the germline sequence, and a read error may be involved. The V and J genes are TRBV12-3 or TRBV12-4 and TRBJ1-5; D unclear. There are 16 residues in the CDR3. The CDR3 DNA is TGTGCCAGCAGCTTAGGGTCCTCGTATAGCAATCAGCCCCAGCATTTT. Translation gives CASSLGSSYSNQPQHF.

CDR3 nucleotides: TGTGCCTGGGGAGGGACCGCCGGTTGGACCCAGTACTTC. It specifies CAWGGTAGWTQYF. The V call is TRBV30, the J call TRBJ2-5; D perhaps matches TRBD2 (6 bases). Germline values: CDR1 GTSNPN, CDR2 SVGIG (reference sequence). The V end lost 5 bases, the J end lost 7 bases, and 17 bases lay between the germline ends. The CDR3 is 13 amino acids.

This clonotype appeared once. The chain uses TRBV18 and TRBJ2-1, with TRBD1 matching 7 bases. With 6 bases clipped from V and 8 bases from J, the junction kept 13 bases outside the gene matches. This CDR3 comprises 15 residues. Per the germline V gene, CDR1 is KGHSH and CDR2 is LQKENI. In nucleotides, the CDR3 is TGTGCCAGCTCGCAAGGACAGGCCTCCACCGATGAGCAGTTCTTC. Amino acids: CASSQGQASTDEQFF.

The chain joins TRBV2 to TRBJ2-2, with TRBD1 matching over 9 bases. CDR1 and CDR2 from the germline V gene are SNHLY and FYNNEI. The CDR3 spans 17 residues. V shed 0 bases and J 2 bases; nucleotides not matched to a gene: 4. CDR3 protein: CASSEAPGQGNTGELFF. As DNA, the CDR3 is TGTGCCAGCAGTGAAGCCCCGGGACAGGGTAACACCGGGGAGCTGTTTTTT.

This clonotype was seen more than once but under ten times. The chain employs TRBV14 and TRBJ2-5; D not resolved. The germline V gene has CDR1 SGHDN and CDR2 FVKESK. The CDR3 is 12 residues long. The ends were cut back, 4 bases at V and 5 bases at J, with 8 bases in the middle. The CDR3 is CASSRWAETQYF. CDR3 in DNA: TGTGCCAGCAGCCGGTGGGCGGAGACCCAGTACTTC.

This chain's CDR3 is CASSVGANTEAFF. In DNA, the CDR3 is TGTGCCAGCAGTGTAGGGGCCAACACTGAAGCTTTCTTT. J is TRBJ1-1 and V is TRBV2; perhaps TRBD1 as D (5 bases). CDR3 length equals 13 residues. In germline, CDR1 is SNHLY, CDR2 FYNNEI. Trimming pared 4 bases from V and 2 bases from J, leaving 8 bases between.

The chain joins TRBV7-2 to TRBJ1-5; D is possibly TRBD1 (6 bases). V was shortened by 5 bases and J by 4 bases, with 21 bases between the two germline ends. CDR3 size: 17 residues. The germline V gene encodes CDR1 SGHTA and CDR2 FQGNSA. Written as DNA, the CDR3 is TGTGCCAGCAGCGGGAATACAGGGACTTCGCCAAATCAGCCCCAGCATTTT. Amino acids: CASSGNTGTSPNQPQHF.

This clonotype was counted once. J is TRBJ2-3 and V is TRBV12-3 or TRBV12-4, with 9 bases that match TRBD1. The length of the CDR3 is 14 residues. The J segment lost 2 bases and the V segment lost 6 bases, leaving 3 bases of the junction unmatched. For the CDR3, the DNA is TGTGCCAGCAGCCGGACAGGGGCCACAGATACGCAGTATTTT. Its protein is CASSRTGATDTQYF.

The chain couples TRBV18 to TRBJ2-5; D gene unclear. Germline V gene data show CDR1 as KGHSH and CDR2 as LQKENI. The CDR3 sequence is 13 residues long. V shed 3 bases and J shed 5 bases, with 10 bases lying between them. CDR3 nucleotide sequence: TGTGCCAGCTCACCCGGCGCCGAGGAGACCCAGTACTTC. It codes for CASSPGAEETQYF. Using reference TRBV18 and TRBJ2-5 for the parts outside the CDR3, the full variable domain is NAGVMQNPRHLVRRRGQEARLRCSPMKGHSHVYWYRQLPEEGLKFMVYLQKENIIDESGMPKERFSAEFPKEGPSILRIQQVVRGDSAAYFCASSPGAEETQYFGPGTRLLVL.

The chain has TRBV4-1 and TRBJ2-2; D remains ambiguous. The CDR3 is made up of 15 amino acids. The germline V gene encodes CDR1 MGHRA and CDR2 YSYEKL. V lost 5 bases, J lost 7 bases, and 17 bases lay in between. CDR3 loop: CASSRVRVAGGELFF. CDR3 DNA sequence: TGCGCCAGCAGCAGGGTTCGGGTGGCTGGCGGGGAGCTGTTTTTT.

The chain combines TRBV19 with TRBJ1-5; 7 bases fit TRBD1. The V and J ends lost 11 bases and 0 bases, in that order; junction bases with no gene match: 22. This CDR3 spans 19 amino acids. CDR1 and CDR2 from the germline V gene are LNHDA and SQIVND (reference sequence). Here the CDR3 reads CASRRRTGTEMNSNQPQHF. The DNA of the CDR3 is TGTGCCTCGAGACGGCGGACAGGCACCGAAATGAATAGCAATCAGCCCCAGCATTTT.

This chain joins TRBV12-3 or TRBV12-4 and TRBJ1-4; D possibly corresponds to TRBD1 (6 bases). This CDR3 is 14 amino acids long. Trimming pared 8 bases from V and 6 bases from J, leaving 16 bases between. The DNA for the CDR3 is TGTGCCAGCTCCTCAACAGGGCCCTATGAAAAACTGTTTTTT. Residues: CASSSTGPYEKLFF.

V is TRBV14 and J is TRBJ2-3; 12 nucleotides agree with TRBD2. V lost 5 bases and J lost 6; bases outside the gene matches: 6. CDR3 length: 15 residues. CDR1 and CDR2 (germline): SGHDN, FVKESK. The CDR3 sequence is CASSNLAGGPDTQYF. For the CDR3, the DNA is TGTGCCAGCAGCAATCTAGCGGGAGGGCCGGATACGCAGTATTTT.

The rearrangement joins TRBV4-2 to TRBJ2-3; 7 bases are a match to TRBD2. Germline loops: CDR1 LGHNA, CDR2 YNFKEQ. The CDR3 totals 18 residues. Unmatched junction bases numbered 15, after V lost 4 bases and J lost 2 bases. The CDR3 region is CASSLRLSGAGNTDTQYF. CDR3 sequence (DNA): TGTGCCAGCAGCCTCCGTCTCTCAGGAGCGGGGAACACAGATACGCAGTATTTT.

The rearrangement joins TRBV4-2 to TRBJ1-5; no definite D call. The CDR3 is 13 residues long. Germline assignment: CDR1 LGHNA and CDR2 YNFKEQ. Trimming removed 0 bases at V and 6 bases at J, with 6 bases between. The CDR3 DNA reads TGTGCCAGCAGCCAAGACGGCGGTCAGCCCCAGCATTTT. Its protein product is CASSQDGGQPQHF.

This chain uses TRBV9 with TRBJ2-3; tentative D call: TRBD2 (5 bases). Deletions cut 0 bases from V and 0 bases from J, with 11 bases between. Germline V gives CDR1 SGDLS, CDR2 YYNGEE. This CDR3 has 16 residues. CDR3 in DNA: TGTGCCAGCAGCGTAGGACCAGGACTTAGCACAGATACGCAGTATTTT. Encoded protein: CASSVGPGLSTDTQYF.

This chain uses TRBV29-1 with TRBJ1-1; a possible D gene is TRBD1 (6 bases). The CDR3 spans 15 residues. V was cut by 3 bases and J by 2 bases, with 16 bases left in between. Germline CDR1 is SQVTM and CDR2 is ANQGSEA. Here the CDR3 reads CSVDRTGQLNTEAFF. DNA for the CDR3: TGCAGCGTTGATAGGACGGGACAACTTAACACTGAAGCTTTCTTT.

In its sample, this clonotype was seen once. The chain couples TRBV5-1 to TRBJ1-6; weak D call: TRBD1 (5 bases). CDR1 is SGHRS and CDR2 is YFSETQ in the germline V gene. Trimming took off 0 bases at V and 8 bases at J, with 15 bases between the two ends. The CDR3 length is 16 residues. CDR3 coding DNA: TGCGCCAGCAGCTTGGGCGGGGGAAGTCGAGATTCACCCCTCCACTTT. Translating it yields CASSLGGGSRDSPLHF.

CDR3 DNA sequence: TGCGCCAGCAGCCCAGGGTTGGGACAGCCCCAGCATTTT. Encoded protein: CASSPGLGQPQHF. The chain employs TRBV5-1 and TRBJ1-5, with a possible D match to TRBD1 (5 bases). Trimming stripped 4 bases from V and 7 bases from J, with 12 bases between. The CDR3 has 13 amino acids. The germline gives CDR1 SGHRS, CDR2 YFSETQ.

The chain combines TRBV2 with TRBJ2-5; D is uncertain. Germline assignment: CDR1 SNHLY and CDR2 FYNNEI. The CDR3 contains 13 residues. The V end lost 4 bases, the J end lost 2 bases, and 8 bases lay between the germline ends. CDR3 DNA sequence: TGTGCCAGCAGTGGTCTCAGACAAGAGACCCAGTACTTC. Translation: CASSGLRQETQYF.

This chain joins TRBV6-6 and TRBJ2-5, with D maybe TRBD2 (6 bases). Looked up from germline, CDR1 is MNHNY and CDR2 is SVGAGI (reference sequence). The germline V and J ends were trimmed by 2 bases and 1 base, with 11 bases remaining between them. The CDR3 is made up of 15 amino acids. CDR3 loop: CASSYGVAVQETQYF. CDR3 nucleotides: TGTGCCAGCAGTTACGGGGTAGCGGTCCAAGAGACCCAGTACTTC.

J is TRBJ1-2 and V is TRBV19, with 7 nucleotides matching TRBD1. CDR3 size: 15 residues. CDR1 and CDR2 from the germline V gene are LNHDA and SQIVND (reference sequence). The ends lost 6 bases at V and 3 bases at J; junction bases unmatched: 10. The CDR3 DNA reads as TGTGCCAGTAGCCCAGACAGGGAGACCTACTATGGCTACACCTTC. This codes for CASSPDRETYYGYTF.

This clonotype was seen once. The rearrangement uses TRBV19 and TRBJ2-7; a weak D match, TRBD2 (6 bases). Trimming left V 3 bases short and J 3 bases short, with 12 bases between. This CDR3 has 14 amino acids. CDR1 is LNHDA, CDR2 SQIVND, per germline (reference sequence). DNA of the CDR3: TGTGCCAGTAGTATCGCGGGGATCCACTACGAGCAGTACTTC. Residues: CASSIAGIHYEQYF.

The chain combines TRBV9 with TRBJ1-4; D gene unclear. Germline V CDR1 and CDR2: SGDLS, YYNGEE. The CDR3 contains 14 residues. Trimming removed 2 bases at V and 3 bases at J, with 8 bases between. The CDR3 DNA is TGTGCCAGCAGCGTCGGGGTGGCTAATGAAAAACTGTTTTTT. This codes for CASSVGVANEKLFF.

The CDR3 DNA reads TGTGCCAGCAGCCAAGACCCCCGGACCCGGTACTTC. Residues: CASSQDPRTRYF. The chain carries TRBV3-1 and TRBJ2-7; D is uncertain. Germline V lookup: CDR1 LGHDT, CDR2 YNNKEL (reference sequence). V was cut by 0 bases and J by 12 bases, with 12 bases left in between. The CDR3 spans 12 residues.

The rearrangement uses TRBV4-2 and TRBJ2-1; weak D call: TRBD2 (6 bases). V gave up 2 bases and J gave up 4 bases, with 12 bases separating them. Germline-derived CDR1 and CDR2 are LGHNA and YNFKEQ. This CDR3 spans 15 amino acids. In DNA, the CDR3 is TGTGCCAGCAGCCAATCGGGAGAGGGGTACAATGAGCAGTTCTTC. Encoded protein: CASSQSGEGYNEQFF.

This chain links TRBV6-2 or TRBV6-3 with TRBJ2-3, with TRBD2 matching 10 bases. Per germline, CDR1 MNHEY and CDR2 SVGEGT. This CDR3 region has 18 residues. The V segment lost 2 bases and the J segment 3 bases; nucleotides outside the gene matches: 11. The CDR3 here is CASSYQASGRGLTDTQYF. In DNA form, the CDR3 reads TGTGCCAGCAGTTACCAGGCTAGCGGGAGAGGTTTGACAGATACGCAGTATTTT.

This clonotype was seen a single time. The chain has TRBV29-1 and TRBJ2-2; D possibly corresponds to TRBD1 (6 bases). The germline V and J ends were trimmed by 6 bases and 7 bases, with 9 bases remaining between them. CDR3 length: 11 amino acids. Germline V gene sequence: CDR1 SQVTM, CDR2 ANQGSEA. DNA for the CDR3: TGCAGCGTCCAGGGGCTCGGGGAGCTGTTTTTT. It translates to CSVQGLGELFF.